This T cell receptor (beta chain) was identified in a study of brain T cells in children with intractable seizures. Study observations and caveats: Pre-surgery blood may have been undersampled, hiding some clones. Only CDR3 sequence similarity suggested viral specificity, without known HCMV serostatus.

At least one anti-epileptic drug was given before surgery. To note about this clone: Its antigen is unknown.

Germline-derived CDR1 and CDR2 are SEHNR and FQNEAQ (reference sequence). The CDR3 contains 14 residues. With 3 bases clipped from V and 8 bases from J, the junction kept 4 bases outside the gene matches. TCRdb's copy holds only in-frame clones and misses some; the assay was immunoSEQ multiplex PCR. The profile covers around 44,000 clones, with 90% appearing a single time and approximately 6% taken by the ten largest. Sequenced material: peripheral blood, taken at surgery. This sequence was found in a girl under 10 years old with tuberous sclerosis and intractable seizures. The chain employs TRBV7-9 and TRBJ1-4, with 9 bases that match TRBD1. CDR3 in DNA: TGTGCCAGCAGCTTCCGGACAGGGGAGGAAAAACTGTTTTTT. It yields the protein CASSFRTGEEKLFF.